The clone carrying this T cell receptor beta chain showed up just a few times. The antigen remains unidentified. Germline CDR1 is ENHRY and CDR2 is SYGVKD. The V end was cut by 3 bases, the J end by 6 bases, with 12 bases between. The CDR3 totals 14 residues. The record originates from a study of T cell responses to AZD1222 COVID-19 vaccine. Study-wide points: Once two AZD1222 doses were given, Spike-specific TCR breadth and depth went up.

Method: immunoSEQ multiplex PCR; TCRdb's copy keeps in-frame clones and lacks some. In the table there are around 180,000 clones, roughly 88% of which are singletons. Material: peripheral blood, obtained on day 0 of AZD1222 vaccination. This sequence originates from an adult in good health. The chain has TRBV10-3 and TRBJ1-5; tentatively, D is TRBD1 (5 bases). The DNA of the CDR3 is TGTGCCATCAGTGATAGAGGGGCAGGTCAGCCCCAGCATTTT. Translating it yields CAISDRGAGQPQHF.